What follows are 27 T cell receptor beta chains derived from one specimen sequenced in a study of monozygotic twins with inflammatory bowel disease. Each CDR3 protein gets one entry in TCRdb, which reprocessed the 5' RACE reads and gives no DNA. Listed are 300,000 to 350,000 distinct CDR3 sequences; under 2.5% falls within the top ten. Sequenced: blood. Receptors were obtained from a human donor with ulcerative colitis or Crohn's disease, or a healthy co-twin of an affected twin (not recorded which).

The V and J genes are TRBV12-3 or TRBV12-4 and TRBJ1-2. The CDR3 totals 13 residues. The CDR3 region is CASSFWQNYGYTF.

The CDR3 reads CASSLGSLGQYF. The V call is TRBV21-1, the J call TRBJ2-7. TRBV21-1 is listed as a pseudogene. The CDR3 spans 12 residues.

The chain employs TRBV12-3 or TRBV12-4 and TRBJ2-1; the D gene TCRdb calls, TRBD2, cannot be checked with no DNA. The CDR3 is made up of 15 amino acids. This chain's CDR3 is CASSTPGLVFNEQFF.

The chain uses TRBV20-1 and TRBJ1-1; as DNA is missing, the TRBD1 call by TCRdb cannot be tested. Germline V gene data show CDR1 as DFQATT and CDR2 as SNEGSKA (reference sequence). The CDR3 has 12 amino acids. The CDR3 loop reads CSVGRGEAEAFF.

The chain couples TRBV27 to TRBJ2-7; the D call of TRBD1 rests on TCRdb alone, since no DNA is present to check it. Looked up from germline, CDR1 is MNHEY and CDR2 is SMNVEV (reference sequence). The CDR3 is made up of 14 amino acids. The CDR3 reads CASSLRDMGSEQYF.

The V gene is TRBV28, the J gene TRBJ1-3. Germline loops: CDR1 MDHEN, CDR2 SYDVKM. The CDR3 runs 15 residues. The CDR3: CASSFMQSSGNTIYF.

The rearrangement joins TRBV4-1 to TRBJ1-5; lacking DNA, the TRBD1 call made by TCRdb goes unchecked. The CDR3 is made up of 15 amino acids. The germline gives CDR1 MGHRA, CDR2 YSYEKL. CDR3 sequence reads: CASSQDPGGGQPQHF.

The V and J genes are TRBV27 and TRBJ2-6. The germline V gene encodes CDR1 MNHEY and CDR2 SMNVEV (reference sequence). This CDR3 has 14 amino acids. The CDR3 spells CASSLQVRANVLTF. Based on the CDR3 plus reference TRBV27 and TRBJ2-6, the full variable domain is EAQVTQNPRYLITVTGKKLTVTCSQNMNHEYMSWYRQDPGLGLRQIYYSMNVEVTDKGDVPEGYKVSRKEKRNFPLILESPSPNQTSLYFCASSLQVRANVLTFGAGSRLTVL.

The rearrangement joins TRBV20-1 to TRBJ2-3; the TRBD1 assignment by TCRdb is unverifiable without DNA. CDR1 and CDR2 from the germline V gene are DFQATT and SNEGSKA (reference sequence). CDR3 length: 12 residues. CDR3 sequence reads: CRPQGITDTQYF.

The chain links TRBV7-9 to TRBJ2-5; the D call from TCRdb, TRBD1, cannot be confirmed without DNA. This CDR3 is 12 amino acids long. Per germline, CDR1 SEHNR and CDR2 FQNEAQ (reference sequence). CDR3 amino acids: CASSSSTGAQYF.

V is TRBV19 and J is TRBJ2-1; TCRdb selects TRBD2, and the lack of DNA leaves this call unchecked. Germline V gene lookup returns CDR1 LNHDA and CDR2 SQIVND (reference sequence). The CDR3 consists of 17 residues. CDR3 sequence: CASSIIQTSGRHNEQFF.

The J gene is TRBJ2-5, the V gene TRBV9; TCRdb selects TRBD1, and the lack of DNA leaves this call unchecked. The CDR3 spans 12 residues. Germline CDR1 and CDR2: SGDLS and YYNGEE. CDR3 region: CASSVLGGTQYF.

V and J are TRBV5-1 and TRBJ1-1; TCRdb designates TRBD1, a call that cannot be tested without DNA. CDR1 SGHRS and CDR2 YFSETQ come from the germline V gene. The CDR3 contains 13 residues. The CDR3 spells CASAGTGYTEAFF.

The CDR3 is CASSLAGMTDTQYF. The chain is built from TRBV5-1 and TRBJ2-3. Germline V gene lookup returns CDR1 SGHRS and CDR2 YFSETQ. This CDR3 comprises 14 residues.

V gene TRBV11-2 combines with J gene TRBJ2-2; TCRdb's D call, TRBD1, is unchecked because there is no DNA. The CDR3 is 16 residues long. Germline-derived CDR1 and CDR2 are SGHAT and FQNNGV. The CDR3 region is CASSLLRDRVSGELFF.

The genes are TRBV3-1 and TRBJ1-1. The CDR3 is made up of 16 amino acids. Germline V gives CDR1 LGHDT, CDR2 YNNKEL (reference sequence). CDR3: CASSQVKGRPNTEAFF.

The CDR3 reads CASSPRQGARADGYTF. The chain links TRBV7-2 to TRBJ1-2; TCRdb's D gene call, TRBD1, goes unchecked for lack of DNA. CDR1 SGHTA and CDR2 FQGNSA come from the germline V gene. The CDR3 spans 16 residues. Full variable domain (rest looked up from reference TRBV7-2 and TRBJ1-2): GAGVSQSPSNKVTEKGKDVELRCDPISGHTALYWYRQSLGQGLEFLIYFQGNSAPDKSGLPSDRFSAERTGGSVSTLTIQRTQQEDSAVYLCASSPRQGARADGYTFGSGTRLTVV.

This CDR3 is CASSFGTENNEQFF. This chain joins TRBV5-1 and TRBJ2-1; as DNA is missing, the TRBD2 call by TCRdb cannot be tested. Germline assignment: CDR1 SGHRS and CDR2 YFSETQ. This CDR3 has 14 amino acids.

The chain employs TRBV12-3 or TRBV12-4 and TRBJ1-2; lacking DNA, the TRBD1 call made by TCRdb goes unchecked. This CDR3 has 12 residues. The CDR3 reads CASSHWQGAGTF.

The CDR3 reads CASSQSVIYGYTF. The genes are TRBV4-1 and TRBJ1-2. This CDR3 spans 13 amino acids. The germline V gene has CDR1 MGHRA and CDR2 YSYEKL.

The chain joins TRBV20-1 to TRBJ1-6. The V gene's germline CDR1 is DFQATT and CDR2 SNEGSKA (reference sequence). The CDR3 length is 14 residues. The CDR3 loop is CSARDRTFNSPLHF.

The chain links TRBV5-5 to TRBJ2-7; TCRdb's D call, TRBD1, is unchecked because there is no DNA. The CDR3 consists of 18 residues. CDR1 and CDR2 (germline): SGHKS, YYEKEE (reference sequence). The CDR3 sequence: CASSLPPWNRAGYYEQYF.

CDR3 loop: CASSEPGGPSTDTQYF. The V and J genes are TRBV10-2 and TRBJ2-3; as DNA is missing, the TRBD2 call by TCRdb cannot be tested. This CDR3 spans 16 amino acids. Germline V gene sequence: CDR1 WSHSY, CDR2 SAAADI.

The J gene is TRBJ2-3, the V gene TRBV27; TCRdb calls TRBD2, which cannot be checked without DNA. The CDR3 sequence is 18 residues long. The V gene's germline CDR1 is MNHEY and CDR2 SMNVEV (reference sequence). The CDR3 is CASSFIMEGGETTDTQYF.

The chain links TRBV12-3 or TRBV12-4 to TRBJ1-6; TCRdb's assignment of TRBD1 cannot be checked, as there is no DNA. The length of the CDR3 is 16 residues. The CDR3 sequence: CASSPRQGSGNSPLHF.

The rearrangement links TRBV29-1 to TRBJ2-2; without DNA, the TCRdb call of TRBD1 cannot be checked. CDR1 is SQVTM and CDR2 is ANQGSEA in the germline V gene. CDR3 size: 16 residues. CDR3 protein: CSAMGQLNSNTGELFF.

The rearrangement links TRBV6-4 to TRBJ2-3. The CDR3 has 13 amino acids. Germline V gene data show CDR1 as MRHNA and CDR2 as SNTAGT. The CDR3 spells CASSDSNPDTQYF.